This T cell receptor (beta chain) stems from a study of blood T cells in healthy people across ages. Study context: Roughly one uniquely barcoded beta molecule per two T cells was captured. General observations from the study: Higher naive T cell percentage went strongly together with higher TCR beta diversity.

This CDR3 has 16 residues. Germline CDR1 and CDR2: MNHEY and SVGEGT. V was cut by 6 bases and J by 7 bases, with 22 bases left in between. About this clonotype: Its antigen is not identified. The conserved phenylalanine or tryptophan is not found at the CDR3 terminus, so this likely reflects a read error.

Sample-barcoded 5' priming and a J-beta primer mix drove a second PCR of about 6 to 12 cycles. TCRdb passed the 5' RACE reads through MiXCR, listing each CDR3 protein once. The profile shows around 1,500,000 distinct CDR3 sequences, 28% of them singletons. The clonotype originates from a woman aged 25 to 39 in good health. V usage is TRBV6-2 or TRBV6-3 and J usage is TRBJ2-1; D is perhaps TRBD2 (7 bases). Sequencing used blood. The CDR3 sequence is CASSPTRGGARNEQFV. For the CDR3, the DNA is TGTGCCAGCAGCCCGACTAGGGGGGGAGCGAGGAATGAGCAGTTCGTC.